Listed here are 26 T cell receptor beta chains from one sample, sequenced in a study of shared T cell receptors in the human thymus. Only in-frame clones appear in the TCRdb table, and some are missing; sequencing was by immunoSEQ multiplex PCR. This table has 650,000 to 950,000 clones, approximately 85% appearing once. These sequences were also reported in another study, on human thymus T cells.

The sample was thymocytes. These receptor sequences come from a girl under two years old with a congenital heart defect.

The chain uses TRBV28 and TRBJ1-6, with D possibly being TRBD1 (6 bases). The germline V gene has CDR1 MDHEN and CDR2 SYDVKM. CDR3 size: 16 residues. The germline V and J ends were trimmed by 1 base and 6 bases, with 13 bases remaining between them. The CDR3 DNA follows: TGTGCCAGCAGTTTATTTCAGGGGATCGTTAATTCACCCCTCCACTTT. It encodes CASSLFQGIVNSPLHF.

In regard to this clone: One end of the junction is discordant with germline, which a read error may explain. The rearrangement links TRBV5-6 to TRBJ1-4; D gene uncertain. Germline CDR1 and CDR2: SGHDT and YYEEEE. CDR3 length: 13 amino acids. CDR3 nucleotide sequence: TGTGCCAGCACCTTGCGGGGTTACGAAAAACTGTTTTTT. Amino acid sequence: CASTLRGYEKLFF.

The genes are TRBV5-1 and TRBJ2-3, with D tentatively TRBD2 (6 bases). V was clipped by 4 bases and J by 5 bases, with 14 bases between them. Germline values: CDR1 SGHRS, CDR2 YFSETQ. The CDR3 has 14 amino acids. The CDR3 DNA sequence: TGCGCCAGCAGCAGTGGGGGGTTAAAAGATACGCAGTATTTT. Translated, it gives CASSSGGLKDTQYF.

The CDR3: CASNPVTTEIYGYTF. In nucleotides, the CDR3 is TGTGCCAGTAATCCCGTAACAACAGAGATCTATGGCTACACCTTC. The chain is built from TRBV19 and TRBJ1-2; D gene uncertain. Per the germline V gene, CDR1 is LNHDA and CDR2 is SQIVND (reference sequence). V gave up 7 bases and J gave up 4 bases, with 19 bases separating them. This CDR3 has 15 residues. Based on the CDR3 plus reference TRBV19 and TRBJ1-2, the full variable domain is DGGITQSPKYLFRKEGQNVTLSCEQNLNHDAMYWYRQDPGQGLRLIYYSQIVNDFQKGDIAEGYSVSREKKESFPLTVTSAQKNPTAFYLCASNPVTTEIYGYTFGSGTRLTVV.

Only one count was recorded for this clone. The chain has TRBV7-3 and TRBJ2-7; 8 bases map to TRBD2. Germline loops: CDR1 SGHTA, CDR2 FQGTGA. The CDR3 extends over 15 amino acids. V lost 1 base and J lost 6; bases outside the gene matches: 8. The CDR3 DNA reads TGTGCCAGCAGCTTAAGGCCCGGGGGGGCCGGCGAGCAGTACTTC. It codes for CASSLRPGGAGEQYF.

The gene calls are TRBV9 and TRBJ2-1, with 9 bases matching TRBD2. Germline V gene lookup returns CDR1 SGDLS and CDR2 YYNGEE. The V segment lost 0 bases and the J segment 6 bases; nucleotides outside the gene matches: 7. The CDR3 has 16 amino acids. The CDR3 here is CASSVEVAGGANEQFF. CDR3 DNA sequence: TGTGCCAGCAGCGTAGAGGTGGCGGGGGGGGCCAATGAGCAGTTCTTC.

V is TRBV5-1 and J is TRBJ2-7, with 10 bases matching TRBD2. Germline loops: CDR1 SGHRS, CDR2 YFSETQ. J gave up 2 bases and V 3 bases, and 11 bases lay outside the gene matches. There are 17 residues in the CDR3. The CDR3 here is CASSSWVAGGQTYEQYF. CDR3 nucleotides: TGCGCCAGCAGCTCCTGGGTAGCGGGGGGCCAAACCTACGAGCAGTACTTC.

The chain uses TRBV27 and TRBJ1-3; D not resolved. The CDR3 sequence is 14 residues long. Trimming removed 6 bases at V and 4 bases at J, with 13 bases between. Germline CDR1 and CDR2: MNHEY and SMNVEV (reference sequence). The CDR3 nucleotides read TGTGCCAGCAGCGGAGGCTCGTCCGGAAACACCATATATTTT. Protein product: CASSGGSSGNTIYF.

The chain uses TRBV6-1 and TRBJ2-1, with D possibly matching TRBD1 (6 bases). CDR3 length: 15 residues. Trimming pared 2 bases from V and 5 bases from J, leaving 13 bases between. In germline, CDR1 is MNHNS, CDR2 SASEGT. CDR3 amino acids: CASSECQGTNNEQFF. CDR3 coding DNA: TGTGCCAGCAGTGAATGTCAGGGGACAAACAATGAGCAGTTCTTC.

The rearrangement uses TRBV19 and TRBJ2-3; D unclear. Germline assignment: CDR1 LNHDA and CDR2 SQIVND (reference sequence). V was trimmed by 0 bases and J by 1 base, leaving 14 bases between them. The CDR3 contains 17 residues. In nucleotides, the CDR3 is TGTGCCAGTAGTATAGACCGGAGATTAAATCGCACAGATACGCAGTATTTT. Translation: CASSIDRRLNRTDTQYF.

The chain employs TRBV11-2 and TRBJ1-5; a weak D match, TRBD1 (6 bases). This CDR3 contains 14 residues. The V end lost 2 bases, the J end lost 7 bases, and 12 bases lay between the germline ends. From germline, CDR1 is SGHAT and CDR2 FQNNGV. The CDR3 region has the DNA TGTGCCAGCAGCTTAAAACAGGGTGGCCAGCCCCAGCATTTT. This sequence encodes CASSLKQGGQPQHF.

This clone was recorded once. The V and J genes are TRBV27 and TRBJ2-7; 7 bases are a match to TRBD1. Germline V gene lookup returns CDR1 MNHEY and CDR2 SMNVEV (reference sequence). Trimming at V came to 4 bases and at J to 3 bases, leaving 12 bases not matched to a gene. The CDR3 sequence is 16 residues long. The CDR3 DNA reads TGTGCCAGCAGTTACCGACCTCGGGACAGAGACTACGAGCAGTACTTC. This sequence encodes CASSYRPRDRDYEQYF.

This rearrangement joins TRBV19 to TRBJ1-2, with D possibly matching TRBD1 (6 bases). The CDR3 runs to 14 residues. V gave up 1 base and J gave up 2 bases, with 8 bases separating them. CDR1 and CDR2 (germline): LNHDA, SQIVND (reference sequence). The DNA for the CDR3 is TGTGCCAGTAGTATAGGAACAGGGAACTATGGCTACACCTTC. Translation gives CASSIGTGNYGYTF.

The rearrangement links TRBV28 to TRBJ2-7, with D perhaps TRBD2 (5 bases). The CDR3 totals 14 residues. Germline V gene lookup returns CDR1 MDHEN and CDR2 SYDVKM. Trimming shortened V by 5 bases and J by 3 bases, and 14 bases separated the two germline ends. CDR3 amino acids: CASSDSSPYYEQYF. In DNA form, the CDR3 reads TGTGCCAGCAGTGACTCTAGCCCCTACTACGAGCAGTACTTC.

The CDR3 region is CATSRDTLWGEGYTF. DNA for the CDR3: TGTGCCACCAGCAGAGATACCCTATGGGGGGAAGGCTACACCTTC. The chain joins TRBV15 to TRBJ1-2; D may be TRBD1 (5 bases). V lost 0 bases, J lost 8 bases, and 16 bases lay in between. The germline CDR1 and CDR2 sequences are LNHNV and YYDKDF (reference sequence). The CDR3 length is 15 residues. Together with reference TRBV15 and TRBJ1-2, the CDR3 gives the full variable domain: DAMVIQNPRYQVTQFGKPVTLSCSQTLNHNVMYWYQQKSSQAPKLLFHYYDKDFNNEADTPDNFQSRRPNTSFCFLDIRSPGLGDTAMYLCATSRDTLWGEGYTFGSGTRLTVV.

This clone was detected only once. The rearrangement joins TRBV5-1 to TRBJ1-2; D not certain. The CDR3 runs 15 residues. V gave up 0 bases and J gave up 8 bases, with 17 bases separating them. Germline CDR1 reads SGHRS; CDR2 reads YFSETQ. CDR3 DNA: TGCGCCAGCAGCTTGGACGGTCGGCAGGTCAGCGGCTACACCTTC. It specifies CASSLDGRQVSGYTF.

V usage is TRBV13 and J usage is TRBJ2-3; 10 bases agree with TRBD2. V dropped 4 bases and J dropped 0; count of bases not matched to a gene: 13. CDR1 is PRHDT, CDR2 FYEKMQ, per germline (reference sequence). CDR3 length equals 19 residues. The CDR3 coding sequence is TGTGCCAGCAGCTCTTCCACTAGCGGGGTTACATCTAGCACAGATACGCAGTATTTT. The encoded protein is CASSSSTSGVTSSTDTQYF. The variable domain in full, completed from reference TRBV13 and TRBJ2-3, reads AAGVIQSPRHLIKEKRETATLKCYPIPRHDTVYWYQQGPGQDPQFLISFYEKMQSDKGSIPDRFSAQQFSDYHSELNMSSLELGDSALYFCASSSSTSGVTSSTDTQYFGPGTRLTVL.

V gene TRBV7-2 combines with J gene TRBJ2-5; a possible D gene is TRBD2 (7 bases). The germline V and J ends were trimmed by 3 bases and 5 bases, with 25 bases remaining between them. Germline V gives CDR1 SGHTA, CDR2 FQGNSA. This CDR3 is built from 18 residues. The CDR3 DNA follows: TGTGCCAGCAGCTTGATTGGCGCACCCGGGGGGCGGGAGGAGACCCAGTACTTC. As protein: CASSLIGAPGGREETQYF.

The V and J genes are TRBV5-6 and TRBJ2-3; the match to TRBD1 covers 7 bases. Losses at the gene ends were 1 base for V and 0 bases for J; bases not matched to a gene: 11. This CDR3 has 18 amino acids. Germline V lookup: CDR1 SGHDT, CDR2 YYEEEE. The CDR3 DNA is TGTGCCAGCAGCTTGAAGGCAGGGGGTAGGCGTAGCACAGATACGCAGTATTTT. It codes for CASSLKAGGRRSTDTQYF.

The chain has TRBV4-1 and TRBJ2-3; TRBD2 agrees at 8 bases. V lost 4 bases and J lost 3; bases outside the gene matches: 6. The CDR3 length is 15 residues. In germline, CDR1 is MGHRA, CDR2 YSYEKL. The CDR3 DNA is TGCGCCAGCAGCCTAGCGGGGTTCTTTACAGATACGCAGTATTTT. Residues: CASSLAGFFTDTQYF.

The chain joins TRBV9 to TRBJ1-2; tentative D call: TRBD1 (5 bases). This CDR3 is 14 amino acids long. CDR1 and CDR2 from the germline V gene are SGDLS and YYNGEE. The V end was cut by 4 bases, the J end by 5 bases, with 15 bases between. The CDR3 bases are TGTGCCAGCAGCCCACGGGACGGACTATATGGCTACACCTTC. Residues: CASSPRDGLYGYTF.

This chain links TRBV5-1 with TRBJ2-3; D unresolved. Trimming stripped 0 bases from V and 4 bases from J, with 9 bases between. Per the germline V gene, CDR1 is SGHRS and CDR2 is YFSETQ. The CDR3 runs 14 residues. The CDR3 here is CASSLVAEPDTQYF. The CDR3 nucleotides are TGCGCCAGCAGCTTGGTCGCAGAACCAGATACGCAGTATTTT.

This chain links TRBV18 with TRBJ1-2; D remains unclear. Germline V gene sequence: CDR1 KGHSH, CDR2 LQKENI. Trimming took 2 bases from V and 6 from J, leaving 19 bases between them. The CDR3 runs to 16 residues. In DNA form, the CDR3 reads TGTGCCAGCTCACCAGCTGTGGAGGGCTTAAGGAATGGCTACACCTTC. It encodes CASSPAVEGLRNGYTF.

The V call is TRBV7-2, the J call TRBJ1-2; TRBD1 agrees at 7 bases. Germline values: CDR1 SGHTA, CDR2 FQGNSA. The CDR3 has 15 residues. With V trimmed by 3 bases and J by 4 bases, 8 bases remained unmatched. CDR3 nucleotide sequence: TGTGCCAGCAGCTTGACGACAGGGACCCTCTATGGCTACACCTTC. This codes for CASSLTTGTLYGYTF.

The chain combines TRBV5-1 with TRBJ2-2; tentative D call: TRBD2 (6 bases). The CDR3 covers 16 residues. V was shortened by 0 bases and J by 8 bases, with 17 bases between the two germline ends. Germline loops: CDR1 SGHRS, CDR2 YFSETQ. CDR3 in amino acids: CASSLDLRDSTGELFF. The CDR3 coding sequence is TGCGCCAGCAGCTTGGACCTACGGGACTCTACAGGGGAGCTGTTTTTT.

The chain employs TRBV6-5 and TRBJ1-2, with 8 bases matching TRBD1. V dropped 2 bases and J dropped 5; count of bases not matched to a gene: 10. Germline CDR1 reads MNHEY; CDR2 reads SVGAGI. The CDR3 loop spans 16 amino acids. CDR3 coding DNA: TGTGCCAGCAGTTACGGGACAGGCTTGCTTGGTTATGGCTACACCTTC. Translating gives CASSYGTGLLGYGYTF.